This note documents a single T cell receptor (beta chain) sequence. Germline assignment: CDR1 MGHDK and CDR2 SYGVNS. The CDR3 totals 13 residues. With 4 bases removed from V and 10 bases from J, the gap between germline ends came to 11 bases. Assay used: immunoSEQ multiplex PCR; TCRdb lists only in-frame clones, some missing. The sample includes about 48,000 clones, 80% to 90% of them seen just once. The entry originates in a study of blood T cell repertoires in COVID-19. The TCR originated in a human donor in a cohort sampled during active COVID-19. Specimen: peripheral blood. The chain combines TRBV25-1 with TRBJ1-6, with D possibly being TRBD1 (6 bases). As DNA, the CDR3 is TGTGCCAGCAGTGGGACAGTTGGCTCACCCCTCCACTTT. As protein: CASSGTVGSPLHF.